This TCR beta chain came from a study of blood T cell repertoires in COVID-19 (dated by TCRdb to the early 2020s). Broadly, across the study: Collaborator samples came from the United States, Italy and Spain and covered acute and convalescent phases of COVID-19. Sample metadata almost always included a de-identified subject ID, COVID-19 status, age in years and sex. The material from the prospective study consisted of cDNA or gDNA derived from T cells, B-cell-depleted T cells, or PBMCs. The samples were drawn from the first 160 participants of the ongoing ImmuneRACE study and from more than 1,000 subjects provided by 6 global collaborators. Deeply sampled blood TCRbeta repertoires from subjects exposed to, actively infected with, or recovered from COVID-19 were included in the dataset. HLA class I and class II types, where available, came from metadata supplied by the sample provider rather than from assay-based typing. The repertoires were released in a freely available public database meant as a resource for research on the immune response to SARS-CoV-2.

This clone was seen a single time. It has no known antigen specificity. Per-nucleotide qualities are absent, and no much larger clonotype sits a single base away. Whole blood was collected in K2EDTA tubes by collaborating institutions according to the institutions' own protocols. For TCRbeta analysis, collaborator samples were shipped as frozen whole blood, as isolated PBMCs, or as DNA extracted from either sample type. Points the paper makes about the study in general: The quantity of clinical and demographic metadata differed by source and by participant and was supplied without curation.

The immunoSEQ Assay, a bias-controlled multiplex PCR, was used to amplify TCRbeta CDR3 regions from genomic DNA. The study's processing was this. The number of nucleated cells in each sample was estimated from the amplification of reference gene primers within the assay. Sequence reads were collapsed and filtered to measure the absolute abundance of every unique TCRbeta CDR3 rearrangement. For each sample, productive Simpson clonality was calculated as the square root of Simpson's diversity index across productive rearrangements. TCRdb's version of the immuneACCESS table is confined to in-frame rearrangements and falls short of the full clone set. An unresolved V gene accounts for under half of the shortfall where checked; the remainder is of unknown origin. Clone size and V and J calls were adopted from that table, with D and trimming inferred from the DNA. Within this sample are some 39,000 clones, with more than 80% of them counted one time only. The ten largest account for approximately 4.1% of the sample.

From the cysteine through the phenylalanine, the CDR3 covers 14 amino acids. Kept here is only the CDR3 DNA, which spans 42 bases and is read in frame from base 1. Here V drops 4 bases and J drops 9 bases, and the junction holds 4 bases not matched to any gene. Per the germline V gene, SGHVS is the CDR1 and FQNEAQ is the CDR2. Material: peripheral blood. The sequence derives from a man aged 60-69 years with acute or convalescent COVID-19. The V gene is TRBV7-8 and the J gene is TRBJ2-4; 12 of the junction bases match TRBD1. The DNA reads as follows: TGTGCCAGCAGCTCGGGACAGGGGGCCAGCATTCAGTACTTC. Translated, it reads CASSSGQGASIQYF.